A selection of T cell receptor beta chains follows, all from one sample in a study of T cells after yellow fever vaccination. From the 5' RACE reads, TCRdb called clonotypes with MiXCR, one entry per CDR3 protein. Of a few hundred thousand distinct CDR3 sequences in the sample, about an eighth were seen once. The specimen was CD4+ T cells sorted from PBMCs, collected 45 days after the yellow fever booster vaccination. Receptors were obtained from a man aged 30-40 years who received the YFV17D yellow fever vaccine. Both conserved end residues are part of each CDR3. A D gene is named only where the DNA matches it firmly. Clone size is not always given. Where it is, it says once, few, many or a class for expanded clones.

>14|TRBV25-1|NA|NA|TRBJ2-7
TGTGCCAGCGCCCGTCTTGTGGCCCACTACGAGCAGTACTTC
CASARLVAHYEQYF
>15|TRBV4-3|NA|TRBD2|TRBJ2-7
TGCGCCAGCAGCCAAGAGGGACTAGCGGGAGCCCGGCAGTACTTC
CASSQEGLAGARQYF
>15|TRBV7-2|few|NA|TRBJ2-4
TGTGCCAGCAGCCAAAGTCGGGTTTCCAAAAACATTCAGTACTTC
CASSQSRVSKNIQYF
>15|TRBV6-2/TRBV6-3|NA|NA|TRBJ2-1
TGTGCCAGCACCGACCTGACAGGGAGGTACAATGAGCAGTTCTTC
CASTDLTGRYNEQFF
>14|TRBV28|NA|TRBD1|TRBJ1-2
TGTGCCAGCAGCACCGGACAGGGCAACTATGGCTACACCTTC
CASSTGQGNYGYTF
>16|TRBV5-1|few|TRBD1|TRBJ1-5
TGCGCCAGCAGCTTGGGACAGGGAGGGAGCAATCAGCCCCAGCATTTT
CASSLGQGGSNQPQHF
>13|TRBV7-6|few|NA|TRBJ2-1
TGTGCCAGCAGCCAGGACACATACAATGAGCAGTTCTTC
CASSQDTYNEQFF
>16|TRBV3-1|few|NA|TRBJ2-3
TGTGCCAGCAGCCAATTGATAGGCGGGAGCACAGATACGCAGTATTTT
CASSQLIGGSTDTQYF
>12|TRBV20-1|many|NA|TRBJ1-1
TGCAGTGCTAGTTTTGACTACACTGAAGCTTTCTTT
CSASFDYTEAFF
>15|TRBV27|few|TRBD2|TRBJ2-7
TGTGCCAGCATCGGACAGAGCGGGAGCCCCTACGAGCAGTACTTC
CASIGQSGSPYEQYF
>15|TRBV7-6|NA|TRBD1|TRBJ1-1
TGTGCCAGCACCCCATTAACAGGGGGCGAGGCTGAAGCTTTCTTT
CASTPLTGGEAEAFF
>12|TRBV15|many|NA|TRBJ2-7
TGTGCCACCAGCAGAGAAATCAGCGAGCAGTACTTC
CATSREISEQYF
>11|TRBV28|NA|NA|TRBJ2-1
TGTGCCAGCGACTCTTACAATGAGCAGTTCTTC
CASDSYNEQFF
>14|TRBV5-5|few|NA|TRBJ1-1
TGTGCCAGCAGCTTAGAGGGGGAGAACACTGAAGCTTTCTTT
CASSLEGENTEAFF
>12|TRBV19|NA|NA|TRBJ1-2
TGTGCCAGTAGTTCACAGAACTATGGCTACACCTTC
CASSSQNYGYTF